This T cell receptor beta chain was captured in a study of blood T cell repertoires in COVID-19. Study-level background: Some COVID-19 samples were acute and others convalescent; all came from the United States, Italy and Spain. In each case, the material was cDNA or gDNA derived from T cells, B-cell-depleted T cells, or PBMCs.

The length of the CDR3 is 15 residues. Germline V gene lookup returns CDR1 MNHEY and CDR2 SMNVEV (reference sequence). V lost 3 bases and J lost 2; bases outside the gene matches: 3. Produced via immunoSEQ multiplex PCR; TCRdb's table is partial and in-frame only. The table lists approximately 160,000 clones, 70% to 80% of them singletons, with roughly 8.6% in the top ten. This TCR came from a man in his 60s with acute or convalescent COVID-19. The chain combines TRBV27 with TRBJ1-5, with 8 bases identical to TRBD1. The sample consisted of peripheral blood. CDR3 nucleotides: TGTGCCAGCAGTTTTCAGGGGGCCGGCAATCAGCCCCAGCATTTT. Translated: CASSFQGAGNQPQHF.